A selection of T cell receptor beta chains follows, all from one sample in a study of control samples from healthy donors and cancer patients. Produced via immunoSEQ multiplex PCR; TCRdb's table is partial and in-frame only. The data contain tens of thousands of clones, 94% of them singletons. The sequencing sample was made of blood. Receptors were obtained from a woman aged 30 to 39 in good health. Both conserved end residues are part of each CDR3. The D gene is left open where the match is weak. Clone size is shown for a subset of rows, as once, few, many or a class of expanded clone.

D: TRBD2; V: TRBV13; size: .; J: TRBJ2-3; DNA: TGTGCCAGCAGCCCTGACGGGGGGAAGGATACGCAGTATTTT; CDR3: CASSPDGGKDTQYF
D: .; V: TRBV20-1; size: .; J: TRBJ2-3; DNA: TGCAGTGCTCGTGGTGTCGCAGATACGCAGTATTTT; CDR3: CSARGVADTQYF
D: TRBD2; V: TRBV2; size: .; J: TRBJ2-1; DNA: TGTGCCAGCAAGACTAGCGGGGGTAAAGTAGGTGAGCAGTTCTTC; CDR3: CASKTSGGKVGEQFF
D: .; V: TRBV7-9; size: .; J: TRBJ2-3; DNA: TGTGCCAGCAGCTTAGACGGTGCTAGCACAGATACGCAGTATTTT; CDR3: CASSLDGASTDTQYF
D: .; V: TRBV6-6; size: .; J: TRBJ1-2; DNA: TGTGCCAGCACTCTGACCCGGGACACAAACTATGGCTACACCTTC; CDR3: CASTLTRDTNYGYTF
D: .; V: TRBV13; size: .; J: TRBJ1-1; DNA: TGTGCCAGCAGCTTAGGGACCAACACTGAAGCTTTCTTT; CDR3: CASSLGTNTEAFF
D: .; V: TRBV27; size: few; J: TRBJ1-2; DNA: TGTGCCAGCAGTCCCACCCTAGCGGCTGGCTACACCTTC; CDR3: CASSPTLAAGYTF
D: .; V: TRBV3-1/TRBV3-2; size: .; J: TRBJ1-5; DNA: TGTGCCAGCAGCCAAAGAGAACAGCCCCAGCATTTT; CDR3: CASSQREQPQHF
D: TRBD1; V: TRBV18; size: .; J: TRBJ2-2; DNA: TGTGCCAGCTCACCACCCCGACAGGGGGGTACCGGGGAGCTGTTTTTT; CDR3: CASSPPRQGGTGELFF
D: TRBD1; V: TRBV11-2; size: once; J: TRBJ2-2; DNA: TGTGCCAGCAGCCGCGGCAGGGGGAGTGGCGGGGAGCTGTTTTTT; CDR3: CASSRGRGSGGELFF
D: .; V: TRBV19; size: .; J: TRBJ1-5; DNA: TGTGCCAGTAGTATAGGACTATCTCAGCCCCAGCATTTT; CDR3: CASSIGLSQPQHF
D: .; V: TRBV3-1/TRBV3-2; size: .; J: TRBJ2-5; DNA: TGTGCCAGCAGCCAAGAGGCGGGCGGAGAAGAGACCCAGTACTTC; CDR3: CASSQEAGGEETQYF
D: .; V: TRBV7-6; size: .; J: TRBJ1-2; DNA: TGTGCCAGCAGTTTAGACGGCCACTATGGCTACACCTTC; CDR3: CASSLDGHYGYTF
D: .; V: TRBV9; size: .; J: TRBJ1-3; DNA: TGTGCCAGCAGCGTAGCGGGGAGCTCTGGAAACACCATATATTTT; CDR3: CASSVAGSSGNTIYF
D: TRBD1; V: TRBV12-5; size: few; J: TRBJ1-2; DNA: TGTGCTAGTGGTCTTGGGACAGCCTATGGCTACACCTTC; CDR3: CASGLGTAYGYTF
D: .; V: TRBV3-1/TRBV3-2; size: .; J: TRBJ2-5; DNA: TGTGCCAGCAGCCAGGGGAAAGAGACCCAGTACTTC; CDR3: CASSQGKETQYF